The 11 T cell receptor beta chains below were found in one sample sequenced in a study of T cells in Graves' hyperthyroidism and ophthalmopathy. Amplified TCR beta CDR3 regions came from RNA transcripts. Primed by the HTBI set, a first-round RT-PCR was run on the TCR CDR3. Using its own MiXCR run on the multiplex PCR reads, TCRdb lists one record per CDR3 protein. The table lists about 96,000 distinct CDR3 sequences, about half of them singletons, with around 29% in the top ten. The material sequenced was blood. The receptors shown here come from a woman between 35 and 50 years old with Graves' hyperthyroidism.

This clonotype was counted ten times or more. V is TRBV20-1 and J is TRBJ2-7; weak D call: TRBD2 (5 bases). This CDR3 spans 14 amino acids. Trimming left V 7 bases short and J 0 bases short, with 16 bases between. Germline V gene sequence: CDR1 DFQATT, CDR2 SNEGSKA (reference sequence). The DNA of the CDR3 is TGCAGTGTTGAGAACCTAGCTAGCTCCTACGAGCAGTACTTC. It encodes CSVENLASSYEQYF.

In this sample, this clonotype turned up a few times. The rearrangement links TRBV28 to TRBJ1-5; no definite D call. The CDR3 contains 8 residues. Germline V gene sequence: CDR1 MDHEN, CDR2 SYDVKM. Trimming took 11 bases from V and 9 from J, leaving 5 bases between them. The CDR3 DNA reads TGTGCCGGGCGGCCCCAGCATTTT. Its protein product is CAGRPQHF.

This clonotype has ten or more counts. CDR3 DNA: TGTGCCTGTCAGTTATCAGTGAACACTGAAGCTTTCTTT. It translates to CACQLSVNTEAFF. V gene TRBV7-9 combines with J gene TRBJ1-1; D remains ambiguous. Germline V lookup: CDR1 SEHNR, CDR2 FQNEAQ (reference sequence). The CDR3 loop spans 13 amino acids. V was trimmed by 11 bases and J by 0 bases, leaving 13 bases between them.

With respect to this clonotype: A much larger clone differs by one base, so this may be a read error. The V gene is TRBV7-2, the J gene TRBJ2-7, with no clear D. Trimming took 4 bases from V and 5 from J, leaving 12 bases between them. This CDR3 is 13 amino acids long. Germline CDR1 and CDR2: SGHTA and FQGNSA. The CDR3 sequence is CASSSMTYHEQYF. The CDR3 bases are TGTGCCAGCAGCTCCATGACGTACCACGAGCAGTACTTC. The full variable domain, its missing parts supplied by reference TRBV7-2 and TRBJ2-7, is GAGVSQSPSNKVTEKGKDVELRCDPISGHTALYWYRQSLGQGLEFLIYFQGNSAPDKSGLPSDRFSAERTGGSVSTLTIQRTQQEDSAVYLCASSSMTYHEQYFGPGTRLTVT.

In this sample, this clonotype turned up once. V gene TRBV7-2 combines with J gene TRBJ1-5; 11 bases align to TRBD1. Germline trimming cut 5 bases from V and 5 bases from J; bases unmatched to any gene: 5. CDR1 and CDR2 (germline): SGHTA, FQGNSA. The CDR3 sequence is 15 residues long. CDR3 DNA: TGTGCCAGCAGCCCGGGACAGGGGGATTATCAGCCCCAGCATTTT. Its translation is CASSPGQGDYQPQHF.

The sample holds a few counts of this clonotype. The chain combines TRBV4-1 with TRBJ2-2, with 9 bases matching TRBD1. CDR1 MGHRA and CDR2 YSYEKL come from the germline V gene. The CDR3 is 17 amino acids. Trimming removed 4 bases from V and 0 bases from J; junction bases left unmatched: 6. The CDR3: CASSPGTGFSNTGELFF. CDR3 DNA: TGCGCCAGCAGCCCCGGGACAGGGTTTTCGAACACCGGGGAGCTGTTTTTT.

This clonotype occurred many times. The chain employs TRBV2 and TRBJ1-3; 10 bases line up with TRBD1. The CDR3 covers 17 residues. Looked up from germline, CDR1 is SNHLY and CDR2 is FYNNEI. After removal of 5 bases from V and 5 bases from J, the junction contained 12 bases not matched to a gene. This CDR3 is CASSPGQGNIARNTIYF. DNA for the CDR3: TGTGCCAGCAGTCCGGGACAGGGGAATATCGCCAGAAACACCATATATTTT.

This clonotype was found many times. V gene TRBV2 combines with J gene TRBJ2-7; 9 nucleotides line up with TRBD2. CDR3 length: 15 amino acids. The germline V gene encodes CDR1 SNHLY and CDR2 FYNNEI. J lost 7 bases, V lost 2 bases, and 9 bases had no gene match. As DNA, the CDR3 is TGTGCCAGCAGTGAAAGCCTAGCGGGGAGGGGAGAGCAGTACTTC. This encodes CASSESLAGRGEQYF.

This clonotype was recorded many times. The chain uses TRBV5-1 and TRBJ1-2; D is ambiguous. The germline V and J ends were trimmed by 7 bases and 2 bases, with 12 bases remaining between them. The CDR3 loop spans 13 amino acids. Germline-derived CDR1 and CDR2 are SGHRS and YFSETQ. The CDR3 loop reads CASAAPNNYGYTF. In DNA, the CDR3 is TGCGCCAGCGCCGCTCCGAACAACTATGGCTACACCTTC.

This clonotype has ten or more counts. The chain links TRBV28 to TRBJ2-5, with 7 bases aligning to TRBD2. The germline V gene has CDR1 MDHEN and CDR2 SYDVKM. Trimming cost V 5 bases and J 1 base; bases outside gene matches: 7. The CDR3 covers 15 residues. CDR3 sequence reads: CASSQWEGGQETQYF. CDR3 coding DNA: TGTGCCAGCAGTCAATGGGAGGGCGGCCAAGAGACCCAGTACTTC.

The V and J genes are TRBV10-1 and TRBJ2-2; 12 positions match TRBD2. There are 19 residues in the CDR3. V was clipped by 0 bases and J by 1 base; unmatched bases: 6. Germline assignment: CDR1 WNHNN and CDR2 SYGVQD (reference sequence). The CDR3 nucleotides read TGCGCCAGCAGTGAGTCATCGAGACTAGCGGGAGAGAACACCGGGGAGCTGTTTTTT. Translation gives CASSESSRLAGENTGELFF.